The 7 T cell receptor beta chains below were found in one sample sequenced in a study of shared clonotypes between healthy human individuals. Generated by immunoSEQ multiplex PCR, the TCRdb table keeps only in-frame clones and is missing some. The repertoire holds 850,000 to 1,100,000 clones, 60% to 85% seen once, with roughly 0.9% in the top ten. The sequencing sample was made of memory CD4+ T cells from PBMCs. The subset here: CD45RA-negative fraction. These receptors all come from a man between 18 and 35 years old in good health. Some clones in this sample may be carry-over from other donors' samples.

The rearrangement joins TRBV19 to TRBJ1-2; maybe TRBD1 (6 bases). This CDR3 has 15 residues. Per germline, CDR1 LNHDA and CDR2 SQIVND (reference sequence). V was shortened by 7 bases and J by 0 bases, with 15 bases between the two germline ends. The CDR3 region has the DNA TGTGCCAGTACAAGTACAGGGACGACTAACTATGGCTACACCTTC. Translation: CASTSTGTTNYGYTF.

This chain links TRBV29-1 with TRBJ2-7, with 9 bases lining up with TRBD1. Trimming at V came to 7 bases and at J to 3 bases, leaving 10 bases not matched to a gene. CDR1 is SQVTM, CDR2 ANQGSEA, per germline. The CDR3 loop spans 14 amino acids. The CDR3 loop is CSAGQGTPYYEQYF. CDR3 in DNA: TGCAGCGCTGGACAGGGGACCCCTTACTACGAGCAGTACTTC.

This clone was picked up many times. The same CDR3 can be traced to other DNA sequences in this sample. This chain uses TRBV19 with TRBJ1-2; tentative D call: TRBD1 (5 bases). This CDR3 has 14 residues. V was pared by 6 bases and J by 2 bases, with 13 bases between. CDR1 is LNHDA and CDR2 is SQIVND in the germline V gene (reference sequence). CDR3 sequence reads: CASRVVGTNYGYTF. CDR3 in DNA: TGTGCCAGTAGAGTGGTCGGGACCAACTATGGCTACACCTTC.

The rearrangement uses TRBV11-1 and TRBJ2-7; TRBD1 aligns across 7 bases. The germline V gene has CDR1 SGHAT and CDR2 FQDESV (reference sequence). The CDR3 contains 16 residues. V was clipped by 5 bases and J by 1 base; unmatched bases: 11. CDR3 in amino acids: CASSTPRGKSSYEQYF. CDR3 DNA sequence: TGTGCCAGCAGCACACCCAGGGGGAAAAGTTCCTACGAGCAGTACTTC.

This sequence joins TRBV19 and TRBJ1-2; no clear D gene. This CDR3 has 14 amino acids. Germline V gene lookup returns CDR1 LNHDA and CDR2 SQIVND (reference sequence). Deletions cut 5 bases from V and 8 bases from J, with 18 bases between. The CDR3 here is CASSYEPNKDGYTF. CDR3 nucleotide sequence: TGTGCCAGTAGTTACGAACCGAACAAGGACGGCTACACCTTC. Complete variable domain (other parts from reference TRBV19 and TRBJ1-2): DGGITQSPKYLFRKEGQNVTLSCEQNLNHDAMYWYRQDPGQGLRLIYYSQIVNDFQKGDIAEGYSVSREKKESFPLTVTSAQKNPTAFYLCASSYEPNKDGYTFGSGTRLTVV.

This clone was counted between two and nine times. Given a much more abundant clone one base away, this may be a read error. The chain is built from TRBV11-3 and TRBJ2-3, with 10 bases matching TRBD2. The CDR3 is 15 amino acids. In germline, CDR1 is SGHNT, CDR2 YENEEA. Trimming cost V 4 bases and J 1 base; bases outside gene matches: 2. The CDR3 sequence is CASSSGTSGTDTQYF. The DNA for the CDR3 is TGTGCCAGCAGCTCCGGGACTAGCGGCACAGATACGCAGTATTTT.

The chain is built from TRBV5-4 and TRBJ1-1, with D possibly matching TRBD1 (5 bases). The CDR3 spans 14 residues. CDR1 SGHNT and CDR2 YYREEE come from the germline V gene (reference sequence). V dropped 3 bases and J dropped 10 bases, with 19 bases sitting between them. CDR3 region: CASSWRGGDVPAFF. The CDR3 DNA reads TGTGCCAGCAGCTGGAGGGGCGGTGACGTTCCAGCTTTCTTT. The full variable domain, in which reference TRBV5-4 and TRBJ1-1 provide the parts outside the CDR3, is ETGVTQSPTHLIKTRGQQVTLRCSSQSGHNTVSWYQQALGQGPQFIFQYYREEENGRGNFPPRFSGLQFPNYSSELNVNALELDDSALYLCASSWRGGDVPAFFGQGTRLTVV.